This T cell receptor (beta chain) appears in the sequencing data of a study of shared clonotypes between healthy human individuals. Overall study: Per donor, CD8 memory used one plate, CD8 naive used two, CD4 memory used three and CD4 naive used three.

Study-wide points: Sharing across four donors was seen in around 5% of naive CD4 clonotypes.

CD4+ cells yielded CD45RA+ naive and CD45RA-negative memory subsets. V gave up 8 bases and J gave up 7 bases, with 14 bases separating them. Germline-derived CDR1 and CDR2 are SQVTM and ANQGSEA. This CDR3 has 11 amino acids. Concerning this clone itself: The antigen is not known.

Authors' methods: Filtering differed, since immunoSEQ gave only junction sequences and no quality scores. The data were produced by immunoSEQ multiplex PCR, yet TCRdb's version contains in-frame clones alone and is incomplete. The V and J calls and clone size were taken over from that table, and D and trimming were inferred from the DNA. Among about 2.4 million clones listed, roughly 93% were seen once. Sequencing was done on a sample of naive CD4+ T cells from PBMCs. The subset: CD45RA+ positively selected. The V call is TRBV29-1, the J call TRBJ1-2; tentative D call: TRBD1 (5 bases). The TCR sequence derives from a man between 18 and 35 years old in good health. Some clones in this sample may be carry-over from other donors' samples. The DNA for the CDR3 is TGCAGCTTCCTAGGGGTGGGTGGCTACACCTTC. This codes for CSFLGVGGYTF.